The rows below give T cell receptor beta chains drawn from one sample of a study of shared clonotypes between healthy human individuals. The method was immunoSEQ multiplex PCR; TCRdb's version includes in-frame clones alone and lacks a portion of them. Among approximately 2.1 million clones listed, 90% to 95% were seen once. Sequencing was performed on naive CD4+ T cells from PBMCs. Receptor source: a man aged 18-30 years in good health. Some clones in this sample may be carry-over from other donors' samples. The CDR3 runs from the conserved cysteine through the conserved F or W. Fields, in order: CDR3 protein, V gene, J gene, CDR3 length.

CASSRGLSSYNEQFF,TRBV5-6,TRBJ2-1,15
CAISDGGRGDEKLFF,TRBV10-3,TRBJ1-4,15
CASSLAERGGQYF,TRBV7-2,TRBJ2-7,13
CASTLGRTYEQYF,TRBV6-6,TRBJ2-7,13
CATSRSAGETQYF,TRBV15,TRBJ2-5,13
CASSPSTGVVGNTIYF,TRBV18,TRBJ1-3,16
CASTLKQGGGPLTGNTIYF,TRBV5-4,TRBJ1-3,19
CASSQPGRARGNEQYF,TRBV4-1,TRBJ2-7,16
CASSLGSGANVLTF,TRBV11-3,TRBJ2-6,14
CASSLKGLAGGEQYF,TRBV7-9,TRBJ2-7,15
CASRVVLKSRTALNTEAFF,TRBV4-1,TRBJ1-1,19
CASSDELAGVAYEQYF,TRBV7-2,TRBJ2-7,16
CASSSGGWGTEAFF,TRBV5-1,TRBJ1-1,14
CAWSVTRGSWEQYF,TRBV30,TRBJ2-7,14
CASWGTVNYGYTF,TRBV6-5,TRBJ1-2,13
CASSLPSGRPGELFF,TRBV5-1,TRBJ2-2,15
CASSHLQVSRGEQYF,TRBV5-6,TRBJ2-7,15
CASSISGLAGDVRYEQYF,TRBV4-1,TRBJ2-7,18
CASRNDGGETQYF,TRBV7-9,TRBJ2-5,13
CAWRDTGSVYEQYF,TRBV30,.,14
CASSWGRKNTEAFF,TRBV19,TRBJ1-1,14
CASSQEIGYRDWFSGANVLTF,TRBV4-3,TRBJ2-6,21
CASSWGRVNTGELFF,TRBV28,TRBJ2-2,15
CASSLGSTEKLFF,TRBV19,TRBJ1-4,13
CATSREDRDTGELFF,TRBV15,TRBJ2-2,15
CASGAGVYEQYF,TRBV6-1,TRBJ2-7,12
CASSIGPLAGRGAKNIQYF,TRBV19,TRBJ2-4,19
CASSAQGLQGYTEAFF,TRBV2,TRBJ1-1,16
CASSPDGSQAFF,TRBV9,TRBJ1-1,12
CASSYGTGSNTEAFF,TRBV6-5,TRBJ1-1,15
CASSRSGTGVRGEQFF,TRBV4-1,TRBJ2-1,16
CASARTSYNEQFF,TRBV12-5,TRBJ2-1,13
CAWTGRRSEPQHF,TRBV5-8,TRBJ1-5,13
CASRQGLGEADTQYF,TRBV27,TRBJ2-3,15
CASSPREGARTEAFF,TRBV4-3,TRBJ1-1,15
CASSSIGEIGEQYF,TRBV5-4,TRBJ2-7,14
CSVEDGQTVATEAFF,TRBV29-1,TRBJ1-1,15
CASSLLPSTGELFF,TRBV5-1,TRBJ2-2,14
CASSLDRSQETQYF,TRBV5-4,TRBJ2-5,14
CASSPGQGGADTQYF,TRBV5-1,TRBJ2-3,15
CASSFQGPNTGELFF,TRBV5-1,TRBJ2-2,15
CASSLVAVTGGPYNEQFF,TRBV7-9,TRBJ2-1,18
CASSLEQGHGNTIYF,TRBV5-1,TRBJ1-3,15
CAWTHSGNTIYF,TRBV30,TRBJ1-3,12
CASSQDRGQWTEAFF,TRBV7-8,TRBJ1-1,15
CAWSERGRDTEAFF,TRBV30,TRBJ1-1,14